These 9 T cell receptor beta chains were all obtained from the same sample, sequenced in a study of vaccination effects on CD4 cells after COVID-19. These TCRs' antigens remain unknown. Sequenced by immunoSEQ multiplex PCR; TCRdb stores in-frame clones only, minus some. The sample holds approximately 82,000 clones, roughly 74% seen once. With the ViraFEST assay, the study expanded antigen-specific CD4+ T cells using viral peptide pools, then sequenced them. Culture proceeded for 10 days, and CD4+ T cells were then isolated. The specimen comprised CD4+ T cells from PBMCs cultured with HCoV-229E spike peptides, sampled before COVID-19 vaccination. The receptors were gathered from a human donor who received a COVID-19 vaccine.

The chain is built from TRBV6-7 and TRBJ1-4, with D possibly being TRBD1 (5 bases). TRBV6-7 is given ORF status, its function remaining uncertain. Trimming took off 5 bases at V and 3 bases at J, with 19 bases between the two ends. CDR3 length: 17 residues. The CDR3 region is CASSATGGGGANEKLFF. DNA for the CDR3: TGTGCCAGCAGTGCTACCGGGGGAGGAGGAGCTAATGAAAAACTGTTTTTT.

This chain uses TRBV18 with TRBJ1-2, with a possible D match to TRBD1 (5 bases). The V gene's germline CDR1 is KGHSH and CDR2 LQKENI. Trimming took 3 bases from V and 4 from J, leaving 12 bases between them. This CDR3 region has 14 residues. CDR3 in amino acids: CASSPLEGTYGYTF. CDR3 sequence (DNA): TGTGCCAGCTCACCTCTGGAGGGGACCTATGGCTACACCTTC.

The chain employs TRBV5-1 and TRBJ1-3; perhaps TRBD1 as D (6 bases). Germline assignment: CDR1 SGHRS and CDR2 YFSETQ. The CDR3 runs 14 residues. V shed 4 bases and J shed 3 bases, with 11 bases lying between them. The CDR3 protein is CASSPQTGGNTIYF. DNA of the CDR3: TGCGCCAGCAGCCCCCAGACAGGTGGAAACACCATATATTTT.

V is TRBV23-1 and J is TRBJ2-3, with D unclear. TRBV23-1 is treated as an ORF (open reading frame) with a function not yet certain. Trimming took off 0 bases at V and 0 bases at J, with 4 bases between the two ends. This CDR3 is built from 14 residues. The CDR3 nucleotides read TGCGCCAGCAGTCAATCGGGCAGCACAGATACGCAGTATTTT. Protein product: CASSQSGSTDTQYF.

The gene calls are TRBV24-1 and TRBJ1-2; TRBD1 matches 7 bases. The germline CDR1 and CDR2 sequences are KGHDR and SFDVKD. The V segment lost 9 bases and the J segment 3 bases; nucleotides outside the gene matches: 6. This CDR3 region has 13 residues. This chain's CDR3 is CATSLGQHYGYTF. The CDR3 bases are TGTGCCACCTCCTTGGGACAGCACTATGGCTACACCTTC.

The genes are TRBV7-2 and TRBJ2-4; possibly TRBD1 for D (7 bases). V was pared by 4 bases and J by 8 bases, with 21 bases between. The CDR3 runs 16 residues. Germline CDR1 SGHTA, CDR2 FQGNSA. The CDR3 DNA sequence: TGTGCCAGCAGCTACTCACAGGGGCGCGGGGAGGACATTCAGTACTTC. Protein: CASSYSQGRGEDIQYF.

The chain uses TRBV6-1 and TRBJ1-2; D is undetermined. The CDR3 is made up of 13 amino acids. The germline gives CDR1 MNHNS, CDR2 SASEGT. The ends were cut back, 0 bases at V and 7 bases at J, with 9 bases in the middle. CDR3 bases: TGTGCCAGCAGTGAAGCACGGGGAGCTGGCTACACCTTC. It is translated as CASSEARGAGYTF.

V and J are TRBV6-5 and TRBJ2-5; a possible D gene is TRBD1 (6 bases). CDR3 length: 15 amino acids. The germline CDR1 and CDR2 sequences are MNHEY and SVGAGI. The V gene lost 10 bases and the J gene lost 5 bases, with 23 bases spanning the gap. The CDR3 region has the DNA TGTGCCACCGGTTCCGGGACATCCGGTCTCGAGACCCAGTACTTC. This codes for CATGSGTSGLETQYF.

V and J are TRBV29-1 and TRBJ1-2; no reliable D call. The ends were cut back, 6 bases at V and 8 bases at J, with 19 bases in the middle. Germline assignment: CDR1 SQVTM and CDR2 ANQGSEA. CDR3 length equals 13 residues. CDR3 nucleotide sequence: TGCAGCGTCCTTGTCGCACCCTCGGGGGGCTACACCTTC. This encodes CSVLVAPSGGYTF. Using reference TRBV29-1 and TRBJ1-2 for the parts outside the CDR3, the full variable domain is SAVISQKPSRDICQRGTSLTIQCQVDSQVTMMFWYRQQPGQSLTLIATANQGSEATYESGFVIDKFPISRPNLTFSTLTVSNMSPEDSSIYLCSVLVAPSGGYTFGSGTRLTVV.